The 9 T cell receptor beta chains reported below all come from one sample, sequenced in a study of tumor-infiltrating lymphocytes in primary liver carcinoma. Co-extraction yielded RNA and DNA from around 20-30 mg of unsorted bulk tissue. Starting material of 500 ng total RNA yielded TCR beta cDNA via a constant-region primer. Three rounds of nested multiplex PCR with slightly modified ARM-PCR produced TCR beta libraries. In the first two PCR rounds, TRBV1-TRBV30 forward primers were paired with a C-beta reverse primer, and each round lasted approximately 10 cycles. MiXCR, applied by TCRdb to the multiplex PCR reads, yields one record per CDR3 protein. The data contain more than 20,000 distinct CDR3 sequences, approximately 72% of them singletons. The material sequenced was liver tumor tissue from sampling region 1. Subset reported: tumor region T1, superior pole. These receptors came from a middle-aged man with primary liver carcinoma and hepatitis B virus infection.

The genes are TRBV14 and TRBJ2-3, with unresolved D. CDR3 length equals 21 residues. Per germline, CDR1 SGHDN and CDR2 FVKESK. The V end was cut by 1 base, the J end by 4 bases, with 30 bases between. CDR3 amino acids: CASSQVTLGISRTLFSDTQYF. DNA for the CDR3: TGTGCCAGCAGCCAAGTTACCCTGGGGATTAGCCGTACCTTGTTCTCAGATACGCAGTATTTT.

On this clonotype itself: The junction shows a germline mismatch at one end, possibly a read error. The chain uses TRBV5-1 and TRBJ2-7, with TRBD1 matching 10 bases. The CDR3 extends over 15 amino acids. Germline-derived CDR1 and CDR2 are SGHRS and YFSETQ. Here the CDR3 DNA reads TGCGCCAGCAGACGGGGACAGGGGCTTGCCTACGGGCAGTACTTC. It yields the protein CASRRGQGLAYGQYF. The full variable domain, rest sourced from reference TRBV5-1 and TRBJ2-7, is KAGVTQTPRYLIKTRGQQVTLSCSPISGHRSVSWYQQTPGQGLQFLFEYFSETQRNKGNFPGRFSGRQFSNSRSEMNVSTLELGDSALYLCASRRGQGLAYGQYFGPGTRLTVT.

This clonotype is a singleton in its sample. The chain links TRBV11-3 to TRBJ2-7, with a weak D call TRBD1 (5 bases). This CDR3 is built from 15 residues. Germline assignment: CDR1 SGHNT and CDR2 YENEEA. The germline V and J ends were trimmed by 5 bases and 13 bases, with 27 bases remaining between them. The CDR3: CASSPGMTAPYDHYF. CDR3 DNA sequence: TGTGCCAGCAGCCCAGGGATGACAGCCCCCTACGATCACTACTTC.

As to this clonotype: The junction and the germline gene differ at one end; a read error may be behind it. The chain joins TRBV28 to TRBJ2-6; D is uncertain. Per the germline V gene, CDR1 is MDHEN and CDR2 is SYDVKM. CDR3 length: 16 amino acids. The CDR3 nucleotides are TGTGCCAGCAGTTGCCGACAAGGCTCTGGGGTCAACGTCCTGACTTTC. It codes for CASSCRQGSGVNVLTF.

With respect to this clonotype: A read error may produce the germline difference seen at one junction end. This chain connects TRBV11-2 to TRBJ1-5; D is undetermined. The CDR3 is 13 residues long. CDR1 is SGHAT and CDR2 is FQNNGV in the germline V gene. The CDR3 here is CASSLDSGLAQHF. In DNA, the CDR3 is TGTGCCAGCAGCCTAGATAGCGGACTGGCCCAGCATTTT.

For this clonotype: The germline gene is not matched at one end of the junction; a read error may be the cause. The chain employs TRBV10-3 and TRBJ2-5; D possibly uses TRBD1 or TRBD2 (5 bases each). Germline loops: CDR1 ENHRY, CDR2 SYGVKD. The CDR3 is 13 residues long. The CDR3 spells CATSDRGRETQYF. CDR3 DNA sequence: TGTGCCACCAGTGACAGAGGGCGTGAGACCCAGTACTTC.

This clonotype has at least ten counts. CDR3: CAWSTDTQYF. The CDR3 region has the DNA TGTGCTTGGAGCACAGATACGCAGTATTTT. The rearrangement links TRBV7-9 to TRBJ2-3; D ambiguous. Germline assignment: CDR1 SEHNR and CDR2 FQNEAQ (reference sequence). The CDR3 is 10 residues long. Supplemented by reference TRBV7-9 and TRBJ2-3, the full variable domain reads DTGVSQNPRHKITKRGQNVTFRCDPISEHNRLYWYRQTLGQGPEFLTYFQNEAQLEKSRLLSDRFSAERPKGSFSTLEIQRTEQGDSAMYLCAWSTDTQYFGPGTRLTVL.

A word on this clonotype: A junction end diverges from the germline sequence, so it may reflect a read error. The CDR3 DNA is TGTGCCAGCACTTTATGGAGTGGGGCGGACATAGCCAAAAATATTCAGTACTTC. Residues: CASTLWSGADIAKNIQYF. This chain uses TRBV12-3 or TRBV12-4 with TRBJ2-4, with D possibly being TRBD1 (5 bases). The CDR3 spans 18 residues.

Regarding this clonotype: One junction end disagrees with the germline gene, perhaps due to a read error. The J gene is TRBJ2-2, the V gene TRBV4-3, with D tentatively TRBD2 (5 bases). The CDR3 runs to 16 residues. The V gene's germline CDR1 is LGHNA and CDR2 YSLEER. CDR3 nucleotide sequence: TGCTCCAGCAGCCAAAACCCAGAAGGAAACACCGGGGAGCCGTTTTTT. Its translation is CSSSQNPEGNTGEPFF.